This TCR beta chain comes out of a study of cytomegalovirus exposure and HLA in healthy donors. This clone was counted a single time. Its antigen remains unknown. General study findings and limits: Relative to the 666-donor mean, N-insertions were reportedly fewer in an Asian-associated ancestry cluster in a later analysis. The authors excluded some V segments, including TRBV6-2 and TRBV6-3, as indistinguishable.

The study ran its PCR with 60 Vbeta and 13 Jbeta primers. Clones were read by immunoSEQ multiplex PCR, and TCRdb kept only the in-frame ones, dropping some. The data hold under 200,000 clones, with roughly 68% observed a single time. The germline V gene has CDR1 GTSNPN and CDR2 SVGIG (reference sequence). Trimming removed 7 bases at V and 0 bases at J, with 13 bases between. The length of the CDR3 is 14 residues. This TCR came from a woman aged 30 to 39 in good health and CMV-seronegative. V gene TRBV30 combines with J gene TRBJ1-3; TRBD1 might be the D (6 bases). Specimen: PBMCs. The CDR3 protein is CASTGSSSGNTIYF. The CDR3 DNA is TGTGCCTCGACAGGTTCCTCCTCTGGAAACACCATATATTTT. Combining the CDR3 with reference TRBV30 and TRBJ1-3 gives the whole variable domain SQTIHQWPATLVQPVGSPLSLECTVEGTSNPNLYWYRQAAGRGLQLLFYSVGIGQISSEVPQNLSASRPQDRQFILSSKKLLLSDSGFYLCASTGSSSGNTIYFGEGSWLTVV.